The entry below gives a single T cell receptor (beta chain) sequence along with its context. What it recognizes is unknown. This sample is part of a study of response to subunit inactivated influenza vaccine. Whole-study findings and limits: Authors suggested few new T cells are recruited by each seasonal influenza vaccination.

The CDR3 spans 16 residues. From germline, CDR1 is SQVTM and CDR2 ANQGSEA. Trimming cost V 6 bases and J 1 base; bases outside gene matches: 6. One entry per CDR3 protein results from TCRdb running MiXCR on the RT-PCR reads. Of some 800,000 distinct CDR3 sequences in the sample, approximately 21% were seen once. Sequenced here: PBMCs from blood, sampled 4 to 6 days after vaccination. The origin of this receptor is a man aged 50-60 years who received an inactivated influenza vaccine. The chain carries TRBV29-1 and TRBJ2-3; 14 bases are shared with TRBD2. The CDR3: CSVAGTSGGGTDTQYF. The CDR3 DNA reads TGCAGCGTCGCCGGGACTAGCGGGGGAGGCACAGATACGCAGTATTTT.